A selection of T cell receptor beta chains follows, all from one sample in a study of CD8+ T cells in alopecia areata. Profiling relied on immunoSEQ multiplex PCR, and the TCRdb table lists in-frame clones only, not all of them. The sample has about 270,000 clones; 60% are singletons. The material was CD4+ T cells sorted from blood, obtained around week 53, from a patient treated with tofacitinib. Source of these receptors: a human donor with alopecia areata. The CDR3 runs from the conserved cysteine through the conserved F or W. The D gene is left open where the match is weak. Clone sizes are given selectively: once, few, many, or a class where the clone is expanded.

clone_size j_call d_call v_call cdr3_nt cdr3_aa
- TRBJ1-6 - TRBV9 TGTGCCAGCAGCGTAGGCGGGACGGGAAATTCACCCCTCCACTTT CASSVGGTGNSPLHF
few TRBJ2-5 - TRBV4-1 TGCGCCAGCAGCCTAGTACAGGGGGGGCGAGAGACCCAGTACTTC CASSLVQGGRETQYF
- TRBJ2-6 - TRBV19 TGTGCCAGTAGTCAAGCCGGAGACTCTGGGGCCAACGTCCTGACTTTC CASSQAGDSGANVLTF
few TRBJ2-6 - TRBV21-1 TGTGCCAGCAGCAAAGACAACTCTGGGGCCAACGTCCTGACTTTC CASSKDNSGANVLTF
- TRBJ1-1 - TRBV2 TGTGCCAGCAGTGACCGGGAACAGGTAAACACTGAAGCTTTCTTT CASSDREQVNTEAFF
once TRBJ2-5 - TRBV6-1 TGTGCCAGCAGTGTGGGGGCTGGTAGAGAGACCCAGTACTTC CASSVGAGRETQYF
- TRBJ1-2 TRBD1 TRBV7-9 TGTGCCAGCAGCCTCAGCGGGGGACAGGGAAGGTTGGGCTACACCTTC CASSLSGGQGRLGYTF
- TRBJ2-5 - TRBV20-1 TGCAGTGCTAGGACTAAAGAGACCCAGTACTTC CSARTKETQYF
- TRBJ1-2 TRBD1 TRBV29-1 TGCAGCGTTCCATCGACCCCAGGGGGTTGGGGCTACACCTTC CSVPSTPGGWGYTF
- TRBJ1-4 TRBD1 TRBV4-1 TGCGCCAGCAGCCTTTCCGGGACAGGGCATGAAAAACTGTTTTTT CASSLSGTGHEKLFF
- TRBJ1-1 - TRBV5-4 TGTGCCAGCAGCTTGTGGGGCATGAACACTGAAGCTTTCTTT CASSLWGMNTEAFF
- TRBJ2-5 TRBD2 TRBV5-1 TGCGCCAGCAGCTTAACTAGCGGGGTTGAGACCCAGTACTTC CASSLTSGVETQYF
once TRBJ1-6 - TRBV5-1 TGCGCCAGCAGCTTGGTTCCCGGGACGGATAATTCACCCCTCCACTTT CASSLVPGTDNSPLHF
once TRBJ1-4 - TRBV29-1 TGCAGCGTTGTTGGGGGAAATGAAAAACTGTTTTTT CSVVGGNEKLFF
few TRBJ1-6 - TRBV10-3 TGTGCCATCAGCGCCAACAGGGACGATTCACCCCTCCACTTT CAISANRDDSPLHF
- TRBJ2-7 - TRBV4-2 TGTGCCAGCAGCCAAGATAGAGGGTTCTACGAGCAGTACTTC CASSQDRGFYEQYF
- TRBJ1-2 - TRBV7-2 TGTGCCAGCAGCTTAACGCCCGACTATGGCTACACCTTC CASSLTPDYGYTF
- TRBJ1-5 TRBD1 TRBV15 TGTGCCACCAGTACTAGACAGGGGATCGGTCAGCCCCAGCATTTT CATSTRQGIGQPQHF
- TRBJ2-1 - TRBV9 TGTGCCAGCAGCGTAGTGACTAGCAATGAGCAGTTCTTC CASSVVTSNEQFF
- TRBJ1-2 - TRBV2 TGTGCCAGCAGTGCCGGTTCGGGTGGCTACACCTTC CASSAGSGGYTF
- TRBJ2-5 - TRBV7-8 TGTGCCAGCAGCATCCGGGACTCACTAGGGGAGACCCAGTACTTC CASSIRDSLGETQYF
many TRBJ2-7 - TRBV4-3 TGCGCCAGCAGCCAAGAAGAGGGGTCGGCGCAGTACTTC CASSQEEGSAQYF
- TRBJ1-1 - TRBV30 TGTGCCTGGACTCGGGGGCTCGCTGAAGCTTTCTTT CAWTRGLAEAFF
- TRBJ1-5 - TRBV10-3 TGTGCCATCAGTAGGGATACTAGCAATCAGCCCCAGCATTTT CAISRDTSNQPQHF
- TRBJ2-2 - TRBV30 TGTGCCTGGCAGAGGGCTTTTGGGACCGGGGAGCTGTTTTTT CAWQRAFGTGELFF
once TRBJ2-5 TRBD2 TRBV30 TGTGCCTGGAGTGTACAGTGGAGGACTAGCGGGGGTCTGCCAGAGACCCAGTACTTC CAWSVQWRTSGGLPETQYF
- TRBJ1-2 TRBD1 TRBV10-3 TGTGCCATCAGTGAGACAGGGGGCTATGGCTACACCTTC CAISETGGYGYTF
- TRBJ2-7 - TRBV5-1 TGCGCCAGCAGCTTGGTACAGGGAGACGAGCAGTACTTC CASSLVQGDEQYF
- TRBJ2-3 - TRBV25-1 TGTGCCAGCAGTGAAGGGGGGATAGGGACAGATACGCAGTATTTT CASSEGGIGTDTQYF
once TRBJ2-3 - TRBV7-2 TGTGCCAGCAGCTCGACCGGATTCACAGATACGCAGTATTTT CASSSTGFTDTQYF
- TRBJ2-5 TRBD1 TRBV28 TGTGCCAGCAGTCCCTGGGACAGCGGAGAGACCCAGTACTTC CASSPWDSGETQYF
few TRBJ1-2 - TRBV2 TGTGCCAGCACCATCCGGACAGACTATGGCTACACCTTC CASTIRTDYGYTF
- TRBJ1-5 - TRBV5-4 TGTGCCAGCAGCCTCGGGGGGGTGCGCAATCAGCCCCAGCATTTT CASSLGGVRNQPQHF
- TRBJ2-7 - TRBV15 TGTGCCACCAGCAGAGAGGGGAAGGGTTGGGACGAGCAGTACTTC CATSREGKGWDEQYF
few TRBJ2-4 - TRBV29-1 TGCAGCGTGGGGGTAGCCAAAAACATTCAGTACTTC CSVGVAKNIQYF
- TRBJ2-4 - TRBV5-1 TGCGCCAGCAGCTTGGTCGGGGGTGGATCCATGGAAAACATTCAGTACTTC CASSLVGGGSMENIQYF
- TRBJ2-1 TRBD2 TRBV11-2 TGTGCCAGCAGCTTAAGCCTAGCGGGGGGGCGGGCCTACAATGAGCAGTTCTTC CASSLSLAGGRAYNEQFF
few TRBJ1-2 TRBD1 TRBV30 TGTGCCTGGGACAGGGGCCCTTACTATGGCTACACCTTC CAWDRGPYYGYTF
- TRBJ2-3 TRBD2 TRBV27 TGTACCAGCAGTTCCTTAGCGGGGGGGCCGGTAGATACGCAGTATTTT CTSSSLAGGPVDTQYF
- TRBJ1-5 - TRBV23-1 TGCGCCAGCACCGCAGCGGGGCCCCAGCATTTT CASTAAGPQHF
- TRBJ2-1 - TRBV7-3 TGTGCCAGCAGCGCAGGGTCGGAGCAGTTCTTC CASSAGSEQFF